The rows below give T cell receptor beta chains drawn from one sample of a study of siplizumab effects on memory and regulatory T cells. Generated by immunoSEQ multiplex PCR, the TCRdb table keeps only in-frame clones and is missing some. The data show around 94,000 clones, approximately 90% seen once. The sample was CD4+ T cells sorted from blood. The receptors stem from a human donor in good health. Each CDR3 is given with its conserved first and last residue. The D gene is left open where the match is weak. Only some rows state a clone size, as once, few, many or a class for expanded clones.

>TRBJ2-2|.|.|TRBV6-5
CASRPGRIGELFF
TGTGCCAGCAGGCCGGGGAGGATCGGGGAGCTGTTTTTT
>TRBJ2-1|.|.|TRBV2
CASPVGSLSYNEQFF
TGTGCCAGTCCTGTAGGTTCCCTGTCCTACAATGAGCAGTTCTTC
>TRBJ2-4|.|.|TRBV2
CAGLQVGAKNIQYF
TGTGCCGGACTACAGGTCGGGGCCAAAAACATTCAGTACTTC
>TRBJ2-7|.|TRBD2|TRBV5-4
CASSFGAGGYEQYF
TGTGCCAGCAGCTTTGGAGCGGGAGGATACGAGCAGTACTTC
>TRBJ2-7|.|.|TRBV28
CASRGSGTPSYEQYF
TGTGCCAGCAGAGGGTCGGGGACACCCTCCTACGAGCAGTACTTC
>TRBJ2-7|.|.|TRBV7-9
CASSLDVGEQYF
TGTGCCAGCAGCTTAGACGTGGGCGAGCAGTACTTC
>TRBJ1-1|.|TRBD1|TRBV2
CASSLNRGLNTEAFF
TGTGCCAGCAGCCTAAACAGGGGGCTGAACACTGAAGCTTTCTTT
>TRBJ2-2|.|TRBD1|TRBV9
CASSVAVGTANTGELFF
TGTGCCAGCAGCGTAGCGGTTGGGACAGCGAACACCGGGGAGCTGTTTTTT
>TRBJ2-7|once|.|TRBV6-5
CASSYTLSWSSYEQYF
TGTGCCAGCAGTTATACCCTTTCTTGGAGCTCCTACGAGCAGTACTTC
>TRBJ2-1|.|TRBD1|TRBV6-1
CASTAGGSYNEQFF
TGTGCCAGCACTGCAGGGGGCTCCTACAATGAGCAGTTCTTC
>TRBJ2-5|.|TRBD2|TRBV19
CASRVAGGETQYF
TGTGCCAGTAGGGTAGCGGGAGGGGAGACCCAGTACTTC
>TRBJ2-1|.|TRBD2|TRBV7-3
CASSPRTSLEFNEQFF
TGTGCCAGCAGCCCACGGACTAGCTTAGAATTCAATGAGCAGTTCTTC
>TRBJ2-4|.|TRBD2|TRBV10-2
CASSESSQREEAIQYF
TGCGCCAGCAGTGAGTCCAGCCAGCGGGAGGAAGCCATTCAGTACTTC
>TRBJ2-5|.|.|TRBV10-3
CAISLYEGQETQYF
TGTGCCATCAGTTTGTACGAGGGGCAAGAGACCCAGTACTTC
>TRBJ1-6|.|.|TRBV11-2
CASRSPFRSSPLHF
TGTGCCAGCAGATCCCCTTTCAGGAGTTCACCCCTCCACTTT
>TRBJ2-7|.|.|TRBV6-6
CASSYPNGATPYEQYF
TGTGCCAGCAGTTACCCAAATGGGGCGACCCCCTACGAGCAGTACTTC
>TRBJ1-1|.|TRBD1|TRBV19
CASSRGTATEAFF
TGTGCCAGTAGTAGGGGGACAGCTACTGAAGCTTTCTTT
>TRBJ2-5|.|.|TRBV10-1
CASRHRAPPTQYF
TGCGCCAGCAGACACCGGGCCCCCCCTACCCAGTACTTC
>TRBJ2-5|.|TRBD1|TRBV9
CASSVGIGTVSGFEETQYF
TGTGCCAGCAGCGTAGGGATCGGGACAGTTAGTGGATTTGAAGAGACCCAGTACTTC
>TRBJ2-3|.|.|TRBV18
CASSPGEDTQYF
TGTGCCAGCTCACCAGGCGAAGATACGCAGTATTTT
>TRBJ2-2|.|TRBD1|TRBV18
CASSPTGVTGELFF
TGTGCCAGCTCACCGACAGGGGTCACCGGGGAGCTGTTTTTT